A single sample gave rise to the 22 T cell receptor beta chains below, sequenced in a study of T-cell reconstitution after alpha-beta-depleted transplantation in children. Construction of the TCRbeta library involved unique molecular identifiers. TCRdb reprocessed the PCR reads via MiXCR and lists one record per CDR3 protein. The table has about 900,000 distinct CDR3 sequences, about 29% seen once. Here the sequenced sample was PBMCs, mostly from graft donor cells, taken 360 days after TCRalphabeta/CD19-depleted stem cell transplant. The receptors here all came from a boy in the first two years of life who had a stem cell transplant for SCID, so the T cells may come from the graft donor.

This clonotype has a single count. The chain combines TRBV5-5 with TRBJ1-4, with D possibly matching TRBD1 (6 bases). The CDR3 is 14 residues long. Trimming cost V 4 bases and J 3 bases, with 10 bases left between them. Germline V lookup: CDR1 SGHKS, CDR2 YYEKEE (reference sequence). The CDR3 spells CASSARGPNEKLFF. DNA for the CDR3: TGTGCCAGCAGCGCCAGGGGTCCTAATGAAAAACTGTTTTTT.

The rearrangement joins TRBV5-6 to TRBJ2-5; maybe TRBD2 (6 bases). This CDR3 region has 17 residues. V lost 4 bases and J lost 3, with 22 bases in between. Per germline, CDR1 SGHDT and CDR2 YYEEEE. CDR3 loop: CASSHPRAKGGKETQYF. As DNA, the CDR3 is TGTGCCAGCAGCCACCCCAGGGCGAAAGGAGGGAAAGAGACCCAGTACTTC.

This clonotype was seen a handful of times. The chain is built from TRBV2 and TRBJ2-3; perhaps TRBD1 as D (5 bases). With 7 bases removed from V and 0 bases from J, the gap between germline ends came to 17 bases. The germline V gene encodes CDR1 SNHLY and CDR2 FYNNEI. CDR3 length: 16 residues. The CDR3: CASIPHGAVSTDTQYF. The DNA of the CDR3 is TGTGCCAGCATCCCCCATGGGGCAGTTAGCACAGATACGCAGTATTTT.

The J gene is TRBJ2-5, the V gene TRBV20-1; D gene unclear. V was shortened by 2 bases and J by 1 base, with 5 bases between the two germline ends. This CDR3 spans 12 amino acids. In germline, CDR1 is DFQATT, CDR2 SNEGSKA (reference sequence). CDR3 sequence: CSARTFQETQYF. In nucleotides, the CDR3 is TGCAGTGCTAGAACCTTCCAAGAGACCCAGTACTTC.

This chain links TRBV20-1 with TRBJ2-7; 10 bases agree with TRBD2. Losses at the gene ends were 4 bases for V and 5 bases for J; bases not matched to a gene: 17. This CDR3 region has 17 residues. Germline V CDR1 and CDR2: DFQATT, SNEGSKA (reference sequence). The CDR3 is CSATDRVSGGVLHEQYF. CDR3 DNA sequence: TGCAGTGCTACCGACCGGGTGAGCGGGGGGGTGTTACACGAGCAGTACTTC.

Many counts were recorded for this clonotype. The genes are TRBV7-2 and TRBJ2-5; no reliable D call. The CDR3 is 13 residues long. Germline V lookup: CDR1 SGHTA, CDR2 FQGNSA. Trimming pared 1 base from V and 5 bases from J, leaving 8 bases between. Here the CDR3 reads CASSLDLGETQYF. As DNA, the CDR3 is TGTGCCAGCAGCTTAGATCTCGGGGAGACCCAGTACTTC.

The rearrangement uses TRBV4-2 and TRBJ2-2, with TRBD1 as a possible D gene (6 bases). Germline V gene lookup returns CDR1 LGHNA and CDR2 YNFKEQ. Between the trimmed V and J ends, which lost 0 bases and 1 base, there was a span of 9 bases. The CDR3 spans 16 residues. The CDR3: CASSQDEGVNTGELFF. In nucleotides, the CDR3 is TGTGCCAGCAGCCAAGATGAGGGGGTGAACACCGGGGAGCTGTTTTTT.

This clonotype was detected a few times. The genes are TRBV10-3 and TRBJ2-1; TRBD1 matches 9 bases. Germline V gene sequence: CDR1 ENHRY, CDR2 SYGVKD. There are 15 residues in the CDR3. The J segment lost 6 bases and the V segment lost 5 bases, leaving 8 bases of the junction unmatched. In nucleotides, the CDR3 is TGTGCCATCAGTCAGACGGGACAGGGTATCAATGAGCAGTTCTTC. Translation gives CAISQTGQGINEQFF.

At least ten counts were recorded for this clonotype. This chain connects TRBV5-1 to TRBJ2-7, with TRBD2 identical over 12 bases. In germline, CDR1 is SGHRS, CDR2 YFSETQ. The ends lost 1 base at V and 3 bases at J; junction bases unmatched: 2. The CDR3 covers 15 residues. The CDR3 DNA reads as TGCGCCAGCAGCTTGACTAGCGGGGGGTACTACGAGCAGTACTTC. This gives the protein CASSLTSGGYYEQYF.

The V gene is TRBV12-3 or TRBV12-4, the J gene TRBJ2-3, with unresolved D. The CDR3 is made up of 13 amino acids. V lost 3 bases and J 4 bases, leaving 8 bases between the germline ends. CDR3 bases: TGTGCCAGCAGTTTTAGTCATTCAGATACGCAGTATTTT. It specifies CASSFSHSDTQYF.

The chain joins TRBV9 to TRBJ2-1, with 7 bases aligning to TRBD1. This CDR3 is built from 14 residues. J lost 3 bases, V lost 3 bases, and 3 bases had no gene match. CDR1 is SGDLS, CDR2 YYNGEE, per germline. The CDR3, as DNA: TGTGCCAGCAGCGGGGACAGTTTCTACAATGAGCAGTTCTTC. Translation gives CASSGDSFYNEQFF.

This clonotype was detected ten times or more. This chain connects TRBV29-1 to TRBJ2-1; possibly TRBD1 for D (5 bases). CDR3 length: 16 residues. Trimming pared 6 bases from V and 9 bases from J, leaving 27 bases between. Germline lookup yields CDR1 SQVTM and CDR2 ANQGSEA. The CDR3 loop is CSVDRFQGLPLIEQFF. Written as DNA, the CDR3 is TGCAGCGTAGACCGATTTCAGGGCCTCCCTTTGATTGAGCAGTTCTTC.

This chain connects TRBV12-3 or TRBV12-4 to TRBJ1-2; no reliable D call. The CDR3 covers 13 residues. The V and J ends lost 6 bases and 0 bases respectively, with 8 bases between them. The CDR3 is CASSPAPNYGYTF. In DNA form, the CDR3 reads TGTGCCAGCAGCCCGGCACCTAACTATGGCTACACCTTC.

J is TRBJ2-7 and V is TRBV18, with TRBD1 matching 9 bases. The CDR3 extends over 13 amino acids. Germline V gene data show CDR1 as KGHSH and CDR2 as LQKENI. V was clipped by 5 bases and J by 6 bases; unmatched bases: 5. CDR3 residues: CASSDGQGIEQYF. CDR3 nucleotides: TGTGCCAGCTCAGACGGACAGGGGATCGAGCAGTACTTC.

The chain links TRBV20-1 to TRBJ2-5, with TRBD1 as a possible D gene (5 bases). Trimming pared 0 bases from V and 9 bases from J, leaving 17 bases between. The CDR3 is made up of 14 amino acids. Germline V lookup: CDR1 DFQATT, CDR2 SNEGSKA (reference sequence). CDR3: CSARDFRPDKAQYF. The CDR3 DNA is TGCAGTGCTAGAGATTTTAGACCGGACAAGGCCCAGTACTTC.

The J gene is TRBJ1-5, the V gene TRBV5-1, with D hard to call. This CDR3 contains 14 residues. Germline assignment: CDR1 SGHRS and CDR2 YFSETQ. Trimming left V 4 bases short and J 7 bases short, with 15 bases between. The chain's CDR3 is CASSAGSSGQPQHF. CDR3 DNA sequence: TGCGCCAGCAGCGCCGGGTCTAGCGGGCAGCCCCAGCATTTT.

This sequence joins TRBV25-1 and TRBJ1-1, with 11 positions matching TRBD1. CDR3 length equals 13 residues. CDR1 and CDR2 (germline): MGHDK, SYGVNS. The V and J ends lost 5 bases and 9 bases, in that order; junction bases with no gene match: 5. The CDR3 nucleotides read TGTGCCAGCAGTCCGGACAGGGGGCCTAAAGCTTTCTTT. Its protein is CASSPDRGPKAFF.

This clonotype was observed a handful of times. The gene calls are TRBV28 and TRBJ2-1; tentatively, D is TRBD2 (6 bases). Deletions cut 4 bases from V and 6 bases from J, with 19 bases between. The CDR3 extends over 16 amino acids. CDR1 is MDHEN and CDR2 is SYDVKM in the germline V gene. CDR3 sequence (DNA): TGTGCCAGCAGTTCGCCGGGACTCCGGGCACGCAATGAGCAGTTCTTC. Its translation: CASSSPGLRARNEQFF.

This clonotype was counted between two and nine times. The rearrangement links TRBV7-8 to TRBJ2-3, with TRBD2 identical over 10 bases. Germline values: CDR1 SGHVS, CDR2 FQNEAQ. Trimming cost V 1 base and J 4 bases; bases outside gene matches: 8. The CDR3 sequence is 17 residues long. CDR3 loop: CASSLEGRLAGPDTQYF. CDR3 bases: TGTGCCAGCAGCTTAGAGGGACGACTAGCGGGCCCAGATACGCAGTATTTT.

There are a few counts of this clonotype. The V call is TRBV4-3, the J call TRBJ1-3, with D uncertain. The V end was cut by 4 bases, the J end by 4 bases, with 8 bases between. The germline V gene encodes CDR1 LGHNA and CDR2 YSLEER. The CDR3 spans 13 residues. The CDR3 here is CASSPRLGNTIYF. CDR3 in DNA: TGCGCCAGCAGCCCCAGACTCGGAAACACCATATATTTT.

J is TRBJ1-6 and V is TRBV5-8; TRBD1 matches at 9 bases. With V trimmed by 4 bases and J by 10 bases, 12 bases remained unmatched. This CDR3 region has 16 residues. CDR1 and CDR2 from the germline V gene are SGHTS and YDEGEE. The CDR3, as DNA: TGTGCCAGCAGCCCCGGGACAGGGCTATTCGGATCACCCCTCCACTTT. This gives the protein CASSPGTGLFGSPLHF.

This clonotype turned up a few times. This chain links TRBV5-1 with TRBJ2-7; D is possibly TRBD2 (5 bases). With 3 bases removed from V and 2 bases from J, the gap between germline ends came to 18 bases. Germline-derived CDR1 and CDR2 are SGHRS and YFSETQ. The CDR3 covers 16 residues. The CDR3 region has the DNA TGCGCCAGCAGCTATGGCTCCCCCGGGAAACCCTACGAGCAGTACTTC. This codes for CASSYGSPGKPYEQYF. Supplemented by reference TRBV5-1 and TRBJ2-7, the full variable domain reads KAGVTQTPRYLIKTRGQQVTLSCSPISGHRSVSWYQQTPGQGLQFLFEYFSETQRNKGNFPGRFSGRQFSNSRSEMNVSTLELGDSALYLCASSYGSPGKPYEQYFGPGTRLTVT.